The subject of this entry is one T cell receptor beta chain. What it binds is not known. Via MiXCR, TCRdb re-called the reads, giving one row per CDR3 protein. The sample has about half a million distinct CDR3 sequences, about 42% seen once. The record originates from a study of T cell repertoires in cytomegalovirus infection. The wider study: In public TCR beta signatures, there were indications of both CMV infection and matching HLA type. The study's findings and limits: Using cumulative public TCR beta family frequency, the authors identified those who carried CMV together with the relevant HLA. What dominated the ex vivo response were HLA-C-restricted CMV-specific TCR beta clonotypes.

V lost 3 bases to trimming and J lost 3 bases, with 11 bases between them. The germline V gene encodes CDR1 MNHNS and CDR2 SASEGT. The CDR3 extends over 14 amino acids. The sequence was collected from a human donor in good health (CMV status not recorded). Some clones in this sample may be carry-over from other donors' samples. Sequenced here: cultured PBMCs, sampled from culture after CMV antigen stimulation. The chain couples TRBV6-1 to TRBJ1-1; D is undetermined. The CDR3 sequence: CASSDRLQYTEAFF. CDR3 coding DNA: TGTGCCAGCAGTGACAGGCTCCAGTACACTGAAGCTTTCTTT.